This entry lists 3 T cell receptor beta chains sequenced from one sample in a study of blood T cell repertoires in COVID-19. The assay was immunoSEQ multiplex PCR, and TCRdb's table has in-frame clones only and misses some. In the table there are about 200,000 clones, 80% of which are singletons. The sample taken for sequencing was PBMCs or T cells enriched from blood (not recorded which). The receptors here all came from a woman in her thirties or forties with acute COVID-19.

The rearrangement links TRBV7-9 to TRBJ2-7, with 9 bases identical to TRBD1. Germline trimming cut 5 bases from V and 1 base from J; bases unmatched to any gene: 9. The CDR3 has 16 amino acids. Germline CDR1 is SEHNR and CDR2 is FQNEAQ (reference sequence). This chain's CDR3 is CASSAGQGLPSYEQYF. The DNA of the CDR3 is TGTGCCAGCAGCGCTGGACAGGGGCTTCCTTCCTACGAGCAGTACTTC. The whole variable domain, remainder taken from reference TRBV7-9 and TRBJ2-7, is DTGVSQNPRHKITKRGQNVTFRCDPISEHNRLYWYRQTLGQGPEFLTYFQNEAQLEKSRLLSDRFSAERPKGSFSTLEIQRTEQGDSAMYLCASSAGQGLPSYEQYFGPGTRLTVT.

Turning to this clone: The identical CDR3 is also encoded by other nucleotide sequences in the sample. The CDR3 nucleotides are TGTGCCAGCAGCCGGGGGCAAGAGACCCAGTACTTC. This translates into CASSRGQETQYF. The V gene is TRBV6-5, the J gene TRBJ2-5, with D maybe TRBD2 (6 bases). Trimming left V 6 bases short and J 2 bases short, with 7 bases between. The CDR3 is made up of 12 amino acids. Germline lookup yields CDR1 MNHEY and CDR2 SVGAGI.

This clone was recorded a few times. This sequence joins TRBV7-8 and TRBJ1-6; 8 positions agree with TRBD1. There are 14 residues in the CDR3. Unmatched junction bases numbered 4, after V lost 1 base and J lost 11 bases. The germline V gene has CDR1 SGHVS and CDR2 FQNEAQ. The chain's CDR3 is CASSLGQGFTPLHF. DNA of the CDR3: TGTGCCAGCAGCTTAGGACAGGGGTTCACACCCCTCCACTTT.